This TCR beta chain was sequenced during a study of beta chain features in type 1 diabetes. Cell sorting via CD45RO/CCR7/CD25/CD127/CD95/CD27 was performed to obtain CD4+ naive, central memory, regulatory and stem cell-like memory cells. This clone appeared once. CDR3 length: 14 residues. Germline CDR1 and CDR2: GTSNPN and SVGIG (reference sequence). Trimming removed 4 bases from V and 0 bases from J, with 10 bases in between. The investigators reverse transcribed all of the isolated RNA, so they sequenced expressed TCRB transcripts. TCRdb's table, derived via immunoSEQ multiplex PCR, lists solely in-frame clones and lacks some. Among approximately 400,000 clones listed, approximately 16% were seen once.

This rearrangement joins TRBV30 to TRBJ2-1; perhaps TRBD1 as D (5 bases). The clonotype was recovered from a woman aged 18-30 years in good health. Sequencing input: naive CD4+ T cells from blood. This CDR3 is CAWNLGVSYNEQFF. The CDR3 coding sequence is TGTGCCTGGAATCTAGGGGTCTCCTACAATGAGCAGTTCTTC. The full variable domain, in which reference TRBV30 and TRBJ2-1 provide the parts outside the CDR3, is SQTIHQWPATLVQPVGSPLSLECTVEGTSNPNLYWYRQAAGRGLQLLFYSVGIGQISSEVPQNLSASRPQDRQFILSSKKLLLSDSGFYLCAWNLGVSYNEQFFGPGTRLTVL.